This T cell receptor (beta chain) was observed in a study of shared clonotypes between healthy human individuals. Overall study: Donor ages ranged 18 to 49 years: two women, a few men.

Unsorted PBMC DNA was sequenced on ten immunoSEQ deep assay plates. This table comes from immunoSEQ multiplex PCR, and its TCRdb copy is limited to in-frame clones, with some not included. This repertoire shows roughly 95,000 clones, about 45% found once; its top ten account for around 16%. The study drew all its donors from Caucasian adults living in Nashville, Tennessee. The sequencing sample was made of PBMCs. The clonotype was recovered from a woman aged 40 to 50 in good health. Some clones in this sample may be carry-over from other donors' samples.

The DNA of the CDR3 is TGTGCCAGCCGACCGGGACAGTCCTACGAGCAGTACTTC. This encodes CASRPGQSYEQYF. This chain links TRBV10-3 with TRBJ2-7, with 7 bases that match TRBD1. Germline values: CDR1 ENHRY, CDR2 SYGVKD. V lost 10 bases, J lost 1 base, and 7 bases stayed unmatched. The CDR3 length is 13 residues.